Listed below are T cell receptor beta chains from one sample, sequenced in a study of T cell responses to AZD1222 COVID-19 vaccine. The data were produced by immunoSEQ multiplex PCR, yet TCRdb's version contains in-frame clones alone and is incomplete. The repertoire holds over 130,000 clones, with roughly 90% as singletons. The specimen comprised peripheral blood, sampled 28 days after the second AZD1222 dose. All receptors come from an adult who received the AZD1222 COVID-19 vaccine. CDR3s include the opening cysteine and the closing phenylalanine or tryptophan. Each record gives: clone size, D gene, J gene, V gene, CDR3 protein, CDR3 DNA. The D gene is left open where the match is weak. Clone size is shown for a subset of rows, as once, few, many or a class of expanded clone.

- | - | TRBJ1-5 | TRBV7-2 | CASSAWGQGANQPQHF | TGTGCCAGCAGCGCATGGGGGCAGGGAGCAAATCAGCCCCAGCATTTT
- | TRBD1 | TRBJ1-4 | TRBV7-6 | CASSSQGAKANEKLFF | TGTGCCAGCAGCTCACAGGGGGCCAAGGCTAATGAAAAACTGTTTTTT
- | - | TRBJ1-2 | TRBV7-3 | CASSDTGGYVYTF | TGTGCCAGCAGCGACACAGGTGGCTATGTCTACACCTTC
- | TRBD2 | TRBJ2-1 | TRBV15 | CATSRDAGGGPGNEQFF | TGTGCCACCAGCAGAGATGCCGGGGGAGGGCCGGGGAATGAGCAGTTCTTC
- | TRBD1 | TRBJ1-2 | TRBV9 | CASSVFDRVGSGGYTF | TGTGCCAGCAGCGTATTCGACAGGGTGGGTTCAGGTGGCTACACCTTC
- | - | TRBJ2-1 | TRBV11-1 | CASSLIVDEQFF | TGTGCCAGCAGCTTAATTGTCGATGAGCAGTTCTTC
- | - | TRBJ2-2 | TRBV6-5 | CASLHPSNTGELFF | TGTGCCAGCCTCCACCCATCGAACACCGGGGAGCTGTTTTTT
once | - | TRBJ1-4 | TRBV19 | CASSKWTANEKLFF | TGTGCCAGTAGTAAATGGACAGCTAATGAAAAACTGTTTTTT
- | - | TRBJ1-1 | TRBV7-9 | CASSLSGQNTEAFF | TGTGCCAGCAGCTTATCGGGACAGAACACTGAAGCTTTCTTT
- | - | TRBJ1-5 | TRBV28 | CASSLIGQTSNQPQHF | TGTGCCAGCAGTTTAATAGGACAGACTAGCAATCAGCCCCAGCATTTT
- | TRBD1 | TRBJ1-6 | TRBV6-1 | CASSEVRTGGNSPLHF | TGTGCCAGCAGTGAAGTTCGGACAGGGGGTAATTCACCCCTCCACTTT
- | - | TRBJ2-7 | TRBV5-1 | CASSLEGRAYEQYF | TGCGCCAGCAGCTTGGAGGGCAGGGCCTACGAGCAGTACTTC
- | - | TRBJ1-1 | TRBV7-8 | CASSLRDGALNTEAFF | TGTGCCAGCAGCTTGAGGGATGGGGCGCTGAACACTGAAGCTTTCTTT
- | - | TRBJ1-6 | TRBV5-8 | CASSLSGRYNSPLHF | TGTGCCAGCAGCTTGTCAGGGCGATATAATTCACCCCTCCACTTT
- | - | TRBJ1-2 | TRBV6-4 | CASSDQGLGGYTF | TGTGCCAGCAGTGACCAGGGTCTGGGAGGCTACACCTTC
- | - | TRBJ1-1 | TRBV4-2 | CASSQGGKAFF | TGTGCCAGCAGCCAAGGGGGTAAAGCTTTCTTT
- | - | TRBJ1-6 | TRBV19 | CASSTGTVNSPLHF | TGTGCCAGTAGTACCGGGACGGTTAATTCACCCCTCCACTTT
- | - | TRBJ2-5 | TRBV27 | CASSLIGTEGTQYF | TGTGCCAGCAGCCTGATTGGCACTGAGGGGACCCAGTACTTC
- | TRBD1 | TRBJ2-1 | TRBV20-1 | CSASSQGNEQFF | TGCAGTGCTAGTTCACAGGGGAACGAGCAGTTCTTC
- | - | TRBJ1-5 | TRBV27 | CASSFRVNQPQHF | TGTGCCAGCAGTTTCAGGGTCAATCAGCCCCAGCATTTT
- | - | TRBJ1-2 | TRBV21-1 | CASSKMGGRWYGYTF | TGTGCCAGCAGCAAAATGGGGGGGAGGTGGTATGGCTACACCTTC
- | TRBD2 | TRBJ2-1 | TRBV7-9 | CASSPRLAGVQNEQFF | TGTGCCAGCAGCCCTAGACTAGCGGGAGTTCAGAATGAGCAGTTCTTC
- | TRBD1 | TRBJ2-7 | TRBV10-3 | CAIRVTGGEQYF | TGTGCCATCAGGGTGACAGGGGGCGAGCAGTACTTC
- | TRBD1 | TRBJ1-4 | TRBV9 | CASSEGQFSNEKLFF | TGTGCCAGCAGCGAGGGACAGTTTTCTAATGAAAAACTGTTTTTT
- | - | TRBJ1-2 | TRBV5-6 | CASSLSAGRNYGYTF | TGTGCCAGCAGCTTATCGGCAGGGCGTAACTATGGCTACACCTTC
- | - | TRBJ2-7 | TRBV20-1 | CSAFVAEQYF | TGCAGTGCCTTCGTGGCCGAGCAGTACTTC
- | - | TRBJ1-5 | TRBV28 | CASTPSGGARQPQHF | TGTGCCAGCACCCCATCGGGGGGCGCGAGACAGCCCCAGCATTTT
- | - | TRBJ2-2 | TRBV5-1 | CASSLSRRNTGELFF | TGCGCCAGCAGCTTGTCCAGGCGAAACACCGGGGAGCTGTTTTTT
- | - | TRBJ2-1 | TRBV20-1 | CSASIHGSDNEQFF | TGCAGTGCTAGTATTCACGGGAGCGACAATGAGCAGTTCTTC
- | - | TRBJ2-7 | TRBV19 | CASSIIGYEQYF | TGTGCCAGTAGTATAATCGGCTACGAGCAGTACTTC
- | TRBD1 | TRBJ1-4 | TRBV6-6 | CASSYASGDREEKLFF | TGTGCCAGCAGTTACGCCTCGGGGGACAGGGAGGAAAAACTGTTTTTT
- | - | TRBJ1-5 | TRBV2 | CASSTTGRAQPQHF | TGTGCCAGCAGTACAACAGGGAGAGCTCAGCCCCAGCATTTT
- | TRBD1 | TRBJ1-5 | TRBV28 | CASSLRSGQFGGPQHF | TGTGCCAGCAGTTTACGGTCGGGACAGTTTGGTGGGCCCCAGCATTTT
- | TRBD1 | TRBJ1-2 | TRBV19 | CASNSDRVGYGYTF | TGTGCCAGTAACTCGGACAGGGTAGGATATGGCTACACCTTC
- | - | TRBJ1-1 | TRBV30 | CAWSVTGWTEAFF | TGTGCCTGGAGTGTTACGGGCTGGACTGAAGCTTTCTTT
once | - | TRBJ1-4 | TRBV27 | CASSFLGGVQANEKLFF | TGTGCCAGCAGTTTTCTGGGGGGGGTTCAGGCTAATGAAAAACTGTTTTTT
- | - | TRBJ1-5 | TRBV27 | CASSSRQEAPDNQPQHF | TGTGCCAGCAGTTCCCGACAGGAGGCACCCGATAATCAGCCCCAGCATTTT
- | - | TRBJ1-2 | TRBV21-1 | CASSKLRDGLLDREGANYGYTF | TGTGCCAGCAGCAAACTCCGGGATGGGTTACTAGACAGAGAGGGGGCTAACTATGGCTACACCTTC
- | - | TRBJ2-3 | TRBV3-1/TRBV3-2 | CASSQDPGEVTDTQYF | TGTGCCAGCAGCCAAGATCCGGGAGAGGTAACAGATACGCAGTATTTT
- | TRBD2 | TRBJ2-3 | TRBV7-9 | CASSLSTSVRTDTQYF | TGTGCCAGCAGCTTATCGACTAGCGTACGCACAGATACGCAGTATTTT
once | - | TRBJ2-2 | TRBV24-1 | CATSDPNTGELFF | TGTGCCACCAGTGACCCGAACACCGGGGAGCTGTTTTTT
- | - | TRBJ2-6 | TRBV9 | CASSVVPSGANVLTF | TGTGCCAGCAGCGTAGTCCCGTCTGGGGCCAACGTCCTGACTTTC
- | TRBD1 | TRBJ1-2 | TRBV9 | CASSLGTGDYGYTF | TGTGCCAGCAGCCTGGGGACAGGGGACTATGGCTACACCTTC
- | - | TRBJ2-7 | TRBV28 | CASSTPNEQYF | TGTGCCAGCAGCACCCCCAACGAGCAGTACTTC
- | - | TRBJ1-2 | TRBV6-6 | CASRKDGGLDYGYTF | TGTGCCAGCAGAAAGGACGGGGGGCTCGACTATGGCTACACCTTC